This T cell receptor beta chain was retrieved from a study of tumor-infiltrating lymphocytes in primary liver carcinoma. Concerning this clonotype itself: A much larger clone differs from this one at a single base, so this may be a read error.

Synthesis of TCR beta cDNA was carried out from 450 to 650 ng total RNA with a constant-region primer. ARM-PCR, slightly modified, supplied the TCR beta libraries through three nested multiplex PCR rounds. A single record per CDR3 protein comes from TCRdb applying MiXCR to the multiplex PCR reads. The sample includes around 60,000 distinct CDR3 sequences, roughly two thirds of them seen just once. The source material, 20-30 mg of unsorted bulk tissue, was used to co-extract RNA and DNA. This sequence originates from a man aged 40-49 years with primary liver carcinoma and hepatitis B virus infection. Sequenced material: liver tumor tissue from sampling region 4. Subset of the sample: tumor region T4, right-lateral pole.

CDR3 sequence reads: CVSSLTSGNEQLF. In DNA, the CDR3 is TGTGTCAGCAGCTTAACTAGCGGCAATGAGCAGCTCTTC. The gene calls are TRBV13 and TRBJ2-1; 8 bases fit TRBD2. Germline V lookup: CDR1 PRHDT, CDR2 FYEKMQ (reference sequence). The CDR3 is made up of 13 amino acids.